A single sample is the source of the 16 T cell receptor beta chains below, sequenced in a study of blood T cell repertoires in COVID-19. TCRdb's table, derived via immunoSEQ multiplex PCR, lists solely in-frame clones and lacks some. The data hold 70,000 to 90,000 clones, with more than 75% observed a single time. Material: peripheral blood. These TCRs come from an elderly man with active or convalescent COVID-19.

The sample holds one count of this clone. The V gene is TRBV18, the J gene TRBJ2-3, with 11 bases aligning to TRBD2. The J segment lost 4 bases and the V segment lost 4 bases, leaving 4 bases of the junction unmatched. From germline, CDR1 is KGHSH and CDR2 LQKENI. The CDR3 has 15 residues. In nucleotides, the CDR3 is TGTGCCAGCTCACTTAGCGGGGGGGCCTCAGATACGCAGTATTTT. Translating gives CASSLSGGASDTQYF.

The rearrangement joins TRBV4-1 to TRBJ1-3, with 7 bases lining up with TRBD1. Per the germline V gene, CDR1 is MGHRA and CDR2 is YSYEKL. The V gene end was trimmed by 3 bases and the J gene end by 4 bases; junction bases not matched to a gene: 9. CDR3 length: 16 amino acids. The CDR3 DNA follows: TGCGCCAGCAGCCAGGACGACAGGGCGTACGGAAACACCATATATTTT. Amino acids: CASSQDDRAYGNTIYF.

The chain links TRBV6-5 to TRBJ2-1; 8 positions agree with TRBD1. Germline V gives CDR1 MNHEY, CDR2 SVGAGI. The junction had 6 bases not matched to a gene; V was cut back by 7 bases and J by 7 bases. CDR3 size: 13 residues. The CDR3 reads CASTLGQGNEQFF. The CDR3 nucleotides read TGTGCCAGCACCCTAGGACAGGGAAATGAGCAGTTCTTC.

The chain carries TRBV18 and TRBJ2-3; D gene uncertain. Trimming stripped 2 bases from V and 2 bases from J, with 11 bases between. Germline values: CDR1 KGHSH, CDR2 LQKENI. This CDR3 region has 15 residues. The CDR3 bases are TGTGCCAGCTCACCAATGGGCGCTATCACAGATACGCAGTATTTT. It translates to CASSPMGAITDTQYF.

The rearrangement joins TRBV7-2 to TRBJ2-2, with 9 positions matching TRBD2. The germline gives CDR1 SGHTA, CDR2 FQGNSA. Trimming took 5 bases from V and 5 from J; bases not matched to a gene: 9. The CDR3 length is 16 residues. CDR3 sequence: CASSPISGRRTGELFF. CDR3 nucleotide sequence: TGTGCCAGCAGCCCCATTAGCGGGAGAAGGACCGGGGAGCTGTTTTTT.

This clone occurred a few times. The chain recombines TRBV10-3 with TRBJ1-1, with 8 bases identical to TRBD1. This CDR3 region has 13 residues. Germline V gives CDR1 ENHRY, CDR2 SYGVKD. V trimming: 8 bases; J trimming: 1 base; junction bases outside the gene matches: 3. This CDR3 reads CAISGQANTEAFF. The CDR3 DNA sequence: TGTGCCATCTCGGGACAGGCGAACACTGAAGCTTTCTTT.

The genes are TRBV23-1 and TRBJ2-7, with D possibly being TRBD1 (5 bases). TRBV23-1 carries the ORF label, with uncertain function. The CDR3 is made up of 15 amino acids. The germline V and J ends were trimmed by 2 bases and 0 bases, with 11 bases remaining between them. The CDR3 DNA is TGCGCCAGCAGTCAAGGGGCAGTCAGCTCCTACGAGCAGTACGTC. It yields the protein CASSQGAVSSYEQYV.

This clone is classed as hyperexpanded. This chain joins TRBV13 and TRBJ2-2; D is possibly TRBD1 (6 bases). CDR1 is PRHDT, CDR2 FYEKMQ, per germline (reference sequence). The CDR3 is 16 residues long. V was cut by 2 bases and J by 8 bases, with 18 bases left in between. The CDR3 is CASSLTLSWGLGELFF. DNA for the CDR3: TGTGCCAGCAGCTTAACCCTGAGTTGGGGGCTTGGGGAGCTGTTTTTT.

The CDR3 DNA follows: TGTGCCAGCTCACCTACCCTAATCCCCGGGGAAGAGGATTCACCCCTCCACTTT. Its translation: CASSPTLIPGEEDSPLHF. The rearrangement links TRBV18 to TRBJ1-6, with D uncertain. Germline V CDR1 and CDR2: KGHSH, LQKENI. The CDR3 loop spans 18 amino acids. V lost 3 bases and J 8 bases, leaving 23 bases between the germline ends.

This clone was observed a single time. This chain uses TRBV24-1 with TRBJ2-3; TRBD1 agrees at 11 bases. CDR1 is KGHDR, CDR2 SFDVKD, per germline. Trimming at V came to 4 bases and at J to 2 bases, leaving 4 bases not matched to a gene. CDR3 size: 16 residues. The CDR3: CATSDPGQGATDTQYF. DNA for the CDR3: TGTGCCACCAGTGACCCCGGACAGGGGGCCACAGATACGCAGTATTTT.

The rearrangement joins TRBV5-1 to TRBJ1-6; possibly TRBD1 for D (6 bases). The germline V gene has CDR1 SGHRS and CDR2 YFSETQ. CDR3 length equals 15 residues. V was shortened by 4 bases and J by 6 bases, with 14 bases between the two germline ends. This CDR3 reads CASSPRAGANSPLHF. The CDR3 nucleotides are TGCGCCAGCAGCCCCCGGGCAGGGGCTAATTCACCCCTCCACTTT.

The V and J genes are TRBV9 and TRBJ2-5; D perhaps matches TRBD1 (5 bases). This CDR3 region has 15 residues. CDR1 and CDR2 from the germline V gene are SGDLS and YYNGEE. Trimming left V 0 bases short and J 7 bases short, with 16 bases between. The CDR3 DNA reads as TGTGCCAGCAGCGTAGAGGCAGGGTATGGGGCGACCCAGTACTTC. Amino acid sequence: CASSVEAGYGATQYF.

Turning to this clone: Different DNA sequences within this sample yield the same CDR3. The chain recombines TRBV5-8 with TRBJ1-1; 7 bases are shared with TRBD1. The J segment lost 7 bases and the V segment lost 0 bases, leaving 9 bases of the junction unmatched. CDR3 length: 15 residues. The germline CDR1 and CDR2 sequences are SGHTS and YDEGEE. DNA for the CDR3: TGTGCCAGCAGCTTGGTCCGGACAGGACCGCGTGAAGCTTTCTTT. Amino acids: CASSLVRTGPREAFF.

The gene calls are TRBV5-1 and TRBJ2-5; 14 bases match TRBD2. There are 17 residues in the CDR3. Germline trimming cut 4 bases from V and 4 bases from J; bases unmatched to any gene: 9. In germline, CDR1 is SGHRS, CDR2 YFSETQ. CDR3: CASSPWGLAGVAETQYF. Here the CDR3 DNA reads TGCGCCAGCAGCCCCTGGGGACTAGCGGGAGTCGCAGAGACCCAGTACTTC.

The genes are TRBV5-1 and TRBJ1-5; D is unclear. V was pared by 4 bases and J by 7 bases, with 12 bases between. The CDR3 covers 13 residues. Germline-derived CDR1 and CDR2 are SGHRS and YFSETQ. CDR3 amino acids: CASSTTPDQPQHF. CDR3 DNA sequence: TGCGCCAGCAGCACGACACCCGACCAGCCCCAGCATTTT.

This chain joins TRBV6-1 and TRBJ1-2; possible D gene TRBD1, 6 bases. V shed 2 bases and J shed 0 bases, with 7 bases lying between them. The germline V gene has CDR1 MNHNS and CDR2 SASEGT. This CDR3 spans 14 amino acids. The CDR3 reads CASSEWDTNYGYTF. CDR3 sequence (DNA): TGTGCCAGCAGTGAATGGGACACTAACTATGGCTACACCTTC.